The following is a TCR beta chain sequence with its context. As handled by the study authors: How many nucleated cells were present was estimated from reference gene primer amplification. Profiled with immunoSEQ multiplex PCR; TCRdb holds only in-frame clones, not every one. V and J calls plus clone size are reproduced from that table; the DNA served to infer D and trimming. The sample contains fewer than 40,000 clones, about nine tenths of which appear only once. These data are taken from a study of blood T cell repertoires in COVID-19. In the study overall: Both acute and convalescent COVID-19 samples were obtained from the United States, Italy and Spain. Sources were T cells, B-cell-depleted T cells, or PBMCs; the material itself was cDNA or gDNA.

The ends were cut back, 4 bases at V and 1 base at J, with 13 bases in the middle. The CDR3 is 15 residues long. Germline V gene data show CDR1 as SGHNT and CDR2 as YYREEE (reference sequence). Sequences were obtained from peripheral blood. This chain links TRBV5-4 with TRBJ2-3, with D perhaps TRBD1 (6 bases). The sequence derives from a human donor in a cohort sampled during active COVID-19. The CDR3 DNA is TGTGCCAGCAGCCCGGCCGAGGGGGGCACAGATACGCAGTATTTT. It is translated as CASSPAEGGTDTQYF.